This T cell receptor beta chain appears in the sequencing data of a study of T cell changes during pregnancy in multiple sclerosis. Trimming pared 7 bases from V and 3 bases from J, leaving 18 bases between. The CDR3 length is 16 residues. Per the germline V gene, CDR1 is MGHRA and CDR2 is YSYEKL. Libraries were prepared by immunoSEQ multiplex PCR; TCRdb keeps only in-frame clonotypes and omits some of them. The sample carries 38,000 or so clones, around 91% recorded once. The TCR originated in a female donor in good health, enrolled as a control in a pregnancy study. The rearrangement links TRBV4-1 to TRBJ1-4; no clear D gene. Specimen: CD4+ T cells from peripheral blood mononuclear cells, collected in the second trimester of pregnancy. The CDR3 protein is CASKKRAQEANEKLFF. The CDR3 coding sequence is TGCGCCAGCAAGAAGAGGGCCCAGGAAGCTAATGAAAAACTGTTTTTT.